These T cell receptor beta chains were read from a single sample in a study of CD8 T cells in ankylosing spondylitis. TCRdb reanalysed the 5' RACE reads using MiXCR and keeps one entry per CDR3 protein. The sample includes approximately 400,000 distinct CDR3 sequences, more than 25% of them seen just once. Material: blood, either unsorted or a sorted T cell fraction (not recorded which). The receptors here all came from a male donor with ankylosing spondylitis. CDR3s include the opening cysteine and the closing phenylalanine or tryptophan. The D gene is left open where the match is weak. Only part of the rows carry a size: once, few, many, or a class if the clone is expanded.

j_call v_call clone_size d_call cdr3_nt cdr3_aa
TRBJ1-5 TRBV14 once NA TGTGCCAGCAGCCCCAGTGCAGCCAGGCAGCCCCAGCATTTT CASSPSAARQPQHF
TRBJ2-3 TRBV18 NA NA TGTTCCAGCTCACCTACGCTTGCGGCTGGCACAGATACGCAGTATTTT CSSSPTLAAGTDTQYF
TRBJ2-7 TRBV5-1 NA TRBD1 TGCGCCAGCAGCTGGTCCCCGGGACAGGGGTATCGCGAGCAGTACTTC CASSWSPGQGYREQYF
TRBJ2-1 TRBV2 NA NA TGTGCCAGCTTGAGTGGAATCTACAATGAGCAGTTCTTC CASLSGIYNEQFF
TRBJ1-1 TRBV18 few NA TGTGCCAGCTCAACTCAGGGGTTTACCACTGAAGCTTTCTTT CASSTQGFTTEAFF
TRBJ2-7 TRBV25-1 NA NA TGTGCCAGCAGTGAATTTGGGGACTCCCACGAGCAGTACTTC CASSEFGDSHEQYF
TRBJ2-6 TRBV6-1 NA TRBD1 TGTGCCAGCAGCAGGACAGGGAGTGGGGCCAACGTCCTGACTTTC CASSRTGSGANVLTF
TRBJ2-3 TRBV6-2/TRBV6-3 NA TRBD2 TGTGCCAGCAGTTATCCTAGCGGGAGGATCGGGAGTGGAGATACGCAGTATTTT CASSYPSGRIGSGDTQYF
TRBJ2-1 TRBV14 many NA TGTGCCAGCAGCCAGGGACCCTACAATGAGCAGTTCTTC CASSQGPYNEQFF
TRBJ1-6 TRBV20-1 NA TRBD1 TGCAGTGCCACCCAGGGACAGGGGGGAAATTCACCCCTCCACTTT CSATQGQGGNSPLHF
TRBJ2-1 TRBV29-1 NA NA TGCAGCGTCACAGGGGAGGTGGGCAATGAGCAGTTCTTC CSVTGEVGNEQFF
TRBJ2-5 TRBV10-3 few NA TGTGCCATCAGTGCCAAGACACCGCCCCAAGAGACCCAGTACTTC CAISAKTPPQETQYF
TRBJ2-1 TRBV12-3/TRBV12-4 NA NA TGTGCCAGCGGGGCTAGCTACAATGAGCAGTTCTTC CASGASYNEQFF
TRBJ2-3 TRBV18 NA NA TGTGCCAGCTCCCACATACTGCGGAATACCACAGATACGCAGTATTTT CASSHILRNTTDTQYF
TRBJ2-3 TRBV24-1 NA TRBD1 TGTGCCACCAGTGAAACCGGGACAGGGGGCGCAGATACGCAGTATTTT CATSETGTGGADTQYF
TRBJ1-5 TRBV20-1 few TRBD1 TGCAGTGCCCCCGGGACAGGGGGCTCAGATTTCAGCAATCAGCCCCAGCATTTT CSAPGTGGSDFSNQPQHF
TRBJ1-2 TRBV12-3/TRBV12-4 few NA TGTGCCAGCAGCAGCACAGGGAACTATGGCTACACCTTC CASSSTGNYGYTF
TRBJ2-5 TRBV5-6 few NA TGTGCCAGCAGCTTAGGGGCGGGGACCCAGTACTTC CASSLGAGTQYF
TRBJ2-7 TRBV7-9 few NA TGTGCCAGCAGCGAGGACGCAGATCACGAGCAGTACTTC CASSEDADHEQYF
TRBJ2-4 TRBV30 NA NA TGTGCCTGGAGTGTTAGGCTCGAGAACATTCAGTACTTC CAWSVRLENIQYF
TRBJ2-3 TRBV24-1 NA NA TGTGCCACCAGTGATTTAAGGACAGACACAGATACGCAGTATTTT CATSDLRTDTDTQYF
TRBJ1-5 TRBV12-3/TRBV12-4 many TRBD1 TGTGCCAGCAGTCCTTCAGACAGGGCTCTTAATCAGCCCCAGCATTTT CASSPSDRALNQPQHF
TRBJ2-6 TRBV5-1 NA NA TGCGCCAGTCGATCCAGGGTTGGGGCCAACGTCCTGACTTTC CASRSRVGANVLTF
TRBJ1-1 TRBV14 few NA TGTGCCAGCAGCCAACGGCAACCGAACACTGAAGCTTTCTTT CASSQRQPNTEAFF
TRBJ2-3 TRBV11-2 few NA TGTGCCAGCAGCCAGCCGGGTGACAGCACAGATACGCAGTATTTT CASSQPGDSTDTQYF
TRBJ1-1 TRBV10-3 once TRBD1 TGTGCCATCAGTGATGACCCGACAGGGAGGTACACTGAAGCTTTCTTT CAISDDPTGRYTEAFF
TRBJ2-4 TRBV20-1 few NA TGCAGTGCTACGACCGGGCCCTCCTTAAACATTCAGTACTTC CSATTGPSLNIQYF
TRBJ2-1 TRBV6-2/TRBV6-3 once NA TGTGCCAGCAGAAATGAGGGCGGTGAGCAGTTCTTC CASRNEGGEQFF
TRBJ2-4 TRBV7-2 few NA TGTGCCAGCAGCTTAGGCGGGACCCCCCGGGCCAAAAACATTCAGTACTTC CASSLGGTPRAKNIQYF
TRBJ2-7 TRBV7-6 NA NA TGTGCCAGCAGCTTAGATAGAGGATACTACGAGCAGTACTTC CASSLDRGYYEQYF
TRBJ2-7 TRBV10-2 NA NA TGCGCCAGCAAGGAGACAACGAACTCCTACGAGCAGTACTTC CASKETTNSYEQYF
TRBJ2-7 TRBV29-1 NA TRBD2 TGCAGCGTTGGTGTAGCGGGACCAAGTAATGAGCAGTACTTC CSVGVAGPSNEQYF
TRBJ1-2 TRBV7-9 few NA TGTGCCAGCAGCCCCCACAAGGCTGAAGTTTATGGCTACACCTTC CASSPHKAEVYGYTF
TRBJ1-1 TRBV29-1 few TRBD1 TGCAGCATCCACAGGGGGCTAACGGACACTGAAGCTTTCTTT CSIHRGLTDTEAFF
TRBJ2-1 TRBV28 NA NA TGTGCCAGCAGTTTATTAACAGGGAGCTCCTACAATGAGCAGTTCTTC CASSLLTGSSYNEQFF
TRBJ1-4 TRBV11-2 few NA TGTGCCAGCAGCTTCACCCTGTCGGATGAAAAACTGTTTTTT CASSFTLSDEKLFF
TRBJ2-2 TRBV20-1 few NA TGCAGTGCGGGGAAGGGGGGCGGCGGGGAGCTGTTTTTT CSAGKGGGGELFF
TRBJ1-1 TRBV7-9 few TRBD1 TGTGCCAGCAGCCTCGCGGACAGGGCTAACACTGAAGCTTTCTTT CASSLADRANTEAFF
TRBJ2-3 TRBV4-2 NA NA TGTGCCAGCAGCCAGGGGCAGGGCCAGGGGAAGGATACGCAGTATTTT CASSQGQGQGKDTQYF
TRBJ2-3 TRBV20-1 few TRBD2 TGCAGTACTGGGTTAGGGACTAGCGGGGCCCTCACAGATACGCAGTATTTT CSTGLGTSGALTDTQYF
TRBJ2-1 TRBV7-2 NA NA TGTGCCAGCAGCTACCTGGGGACCCGGAGGATCAATGAGCAGTTCTTC CASSYLGTRRINEQFF
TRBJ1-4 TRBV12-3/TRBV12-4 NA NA TGTGCCAGCACCGATGGCGAGCCAACTAATGAAAAACTGTTTTTT CASTDGEPTNEKLFF
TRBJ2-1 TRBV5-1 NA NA TGCGCCAGCAGCTTCGACTCCGGAGGTTACAATGAGCAGTTCTTC CASSFDSGGYNEQFF
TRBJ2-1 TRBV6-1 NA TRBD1 TGTGCCAGCAGTCCCTCCGGGACAGGGGTGAATGAGCAGTTCTTC CASSPSGTGVNEQFF
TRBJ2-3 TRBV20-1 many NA TGCAGTGGCGACCACGCATTGGACACAGATACGCAGTATTTT CSGDHALDTDTQYF
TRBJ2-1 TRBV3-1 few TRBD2 TGTGCCAGCATCAAGGGGACTAGCGGGAGGGGGTCCTACAATGAGCAGTTCTTC CASIKGTSGRGSYNEQFF
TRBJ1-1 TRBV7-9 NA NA TGTGCCAGCAGCTTAGTCCGGACTGAAGCTTTCTTT CASSLVRTEAFF
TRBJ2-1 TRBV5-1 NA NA TGCGCCAGCAGCCTCCCTAGTAGCGGCTGGAATGAGCAGTTCTTC CASSLPSSGWNEQFF
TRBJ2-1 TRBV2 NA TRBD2 TGTGCCAGAGGGACTAGCGGGGACAATGAGCAGTTCTTC CARGTSGDNEQFF
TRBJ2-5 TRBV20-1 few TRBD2 TGCAGTGCTAGTAGCGGGAGTAGGGAGACCCAGTACTTC CSASSGSRETQYF
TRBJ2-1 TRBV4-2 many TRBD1 TGTGCCAGCAGCCAAGAGCCGGGACAGGCATACAATGAGCAGTTCTTC CASSQEPGQAYNEQFF
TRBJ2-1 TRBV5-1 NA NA TGCGCCAGCAGCGTCAGACCGGGAACGACTGAGCAGTTCTTC CASSVRPGTTEQFF
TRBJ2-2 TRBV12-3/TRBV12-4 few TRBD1 TGTGCCAGCATAAACCGGGACAGGGGAAACACCGGGGAGCTGTTTTTT CASINRDRGNTGELFF
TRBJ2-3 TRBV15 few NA TGTGCCACCAGCAGGTCGGACGGTAGTCGGACGCAGTATTTT CATSRSDGSRTQYF
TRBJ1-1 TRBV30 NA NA TGTGCCTGGAGTGGCCAATTTCCGGGGATCCCTGAAGCTTTCTTT CAWSGQFPGIPEAFF
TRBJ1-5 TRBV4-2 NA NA TGTGCCAGCAGCCAAGGGGACAATCAGCCCCAGCATTTT CASSQGDNQPQHF
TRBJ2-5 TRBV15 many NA TGTGCCACCAGCAGAGACAATAGAGAGACCCAGTACTTC CATSRDNRETQYF